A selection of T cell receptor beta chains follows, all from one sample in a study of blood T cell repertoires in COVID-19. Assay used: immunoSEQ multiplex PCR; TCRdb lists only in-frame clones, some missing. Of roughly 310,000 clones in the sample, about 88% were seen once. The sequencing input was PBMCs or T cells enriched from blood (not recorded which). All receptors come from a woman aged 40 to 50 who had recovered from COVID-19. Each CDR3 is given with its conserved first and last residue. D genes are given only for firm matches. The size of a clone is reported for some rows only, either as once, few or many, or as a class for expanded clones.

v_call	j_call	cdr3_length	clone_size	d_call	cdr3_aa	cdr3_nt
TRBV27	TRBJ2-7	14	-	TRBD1	CASSWGTGSYEQYF	TGTGCCAGCAGTTGGGGGACAGGTTCCTACGAGCAGTACTTC
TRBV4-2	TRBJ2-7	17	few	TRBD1	CASSRSPGQGTSYEQYF	TGTGCCAGCAGCCGGTCGCCGGGACAGGGAACCTCCTACGAGCAGTACTTC
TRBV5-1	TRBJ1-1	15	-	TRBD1	CASSLAGTGYTEAFF	TGCGCCAGCAGCTTGGCGGGGACAGGGTACACTGAAGCTTTCTTT
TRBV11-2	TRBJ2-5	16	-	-	CASSSDVGGNQETQYF	TGTGCCAGCAGTTCGGATGTCGGCGGCAACCAAGAGACCCAGTACTTC
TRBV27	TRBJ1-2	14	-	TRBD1	CASSPRQGMGGYTF	TGTGCCAGCAGTCCCCGACAGGGTATGGGTGGCTACACCTTC
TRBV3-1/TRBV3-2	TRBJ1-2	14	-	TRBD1	CASSQLTGRYGYTF	TGTGCCAGCAGCCAACTGACAGGGCGCTATGGCTACACCTTC
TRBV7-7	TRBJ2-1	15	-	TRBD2	CASSSSSGSHNEQFF	TGTGCTAGCAGCTCGTCTAGCGGGTCACACAATGAGCAGTTCTTC
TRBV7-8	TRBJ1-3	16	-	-	CASSPGGALSGNTIYF	TGTGCCAGCAGCCCGGGGGGAGCACTGTCTGGAAACACCATATATTTT
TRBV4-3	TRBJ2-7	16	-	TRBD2	CASSQGVLAGVDEQYF	TGCGCCAGCAGCCAAGGGGTTTTAGCGGGAGTAGACGAGCAGTACTTC
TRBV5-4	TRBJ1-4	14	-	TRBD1	CASSKGTANEKLFF	TGTGCCAGCAGCAAAGGGACAGCTAATGAAAAACTGTTTTTT
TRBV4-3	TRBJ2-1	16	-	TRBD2	CASSQEGLAGYNEQFF	TGCGCCAGCAGCCAAGAAGGGCTAGCGGGGTACAATGAGCAGTTCTTC
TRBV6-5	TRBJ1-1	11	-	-	CASSGQSGAFF	TGTGCCAGCAGCGGACAATCAGGAGCTTTCTTT
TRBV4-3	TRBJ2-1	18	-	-	CASSQGARVGEAYNEQFF	TGCGCCAGCAGCCAAGGGGCCCGAGTTGGCGAAGCCTACAATGAGCAGTTCTTC
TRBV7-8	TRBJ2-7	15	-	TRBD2	CASTPLGLAPYEQYF	TGTGCCAGCACTCCCCTTGGACTAGCCCCCTACGAGCAGTACTTC
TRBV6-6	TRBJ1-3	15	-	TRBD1	CASSPRGGEGNTIYF	TGTGCCAGCAGTCCCCGAGGGGGCGAAGGAAACACCATATATTTT
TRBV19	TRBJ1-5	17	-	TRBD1	CASSNRYGDSSNQPQHF	TGTGCCAGTAGTAACCGCTACGGGGACAGTAGCAATCAGCCCCAGCATTTT
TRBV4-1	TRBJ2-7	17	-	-	CASSQQMDSGDSYEQYF	TGCGCCAGCAGCCAACAGATGGACTCCGGGGATTCCTACGAGCAGTACTTC
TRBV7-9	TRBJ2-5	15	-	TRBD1	CASSSIDRAGETQYF	TGTGCCAGCAGCTCCATCGACAGGGCGGGTGAGACCCAGTACTTC
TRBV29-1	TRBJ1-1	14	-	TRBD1	CSVHKGATDTEAFF	TGCAGCGTTCATAAGGGGGCAACGGACACTGAAGCTTTCTTT
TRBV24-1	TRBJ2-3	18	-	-	CATSDTTGVSAVADTQYF	TGTGCCACCAGTGACACGACGGGGGTATCGGCGGTGGCAGATACGCAGTATTTT